Listed below are T cell receptor beta chains from one sample, sequenced in a study of cytomegalovirus exposure and HLA in healthy donors. Clones were read by immunoSEQ multiplex PCR, and TCRdb kept only the in-frame ones, dropping some. The ten top clones account for about 2%, within a sample of more than 140,000 clones. Source material: PBMCs. These receptors all come from a woman under 30 in good health and CMV-seronegative. Each CDR3 is given with its conserved first and last residue. A D gene is named only where the DNA matches it firmly.

d_gene	v_gene	j_gene	CDR3nt	CDR3aa
TRBD1	TRBV5-6	TRBJ2-1	TGTGCCAGCAGCCACCGGGACAGGGGTTCACATGAGCAGTTCTTC	CASSHRDRGSHEQFF
TRBD1	TRBV7-2	TRBJ1-5	TGTGCCAGCAGCTCAGGGACAGGGGTAGGACAGCCCCAGCATTTT	CASSSGTGVGQPQHF
-	TRBV6-6	TRBJ1-2	TGTGCCAGCAGTTACGGGGAGGCGCATTCCGGCTACACCTTC	CASSYGEAHSGYTF
-	TRBV11-2	TRBJ2-3	TGTGCCAGCAGCCAGGACGGGGCAGATACGCAGTATTTT	CASSQDGADTQYF
TRBD2	TRBV7-2	TRBJ2-3	TGTGCCAGCAGCTTAGTCGGTGGGCCTAGCGGGAGGGCAACAGATACGCAGTATTTT	CASSLVGGPSGRATDTQYF
-	TRBV9	TRBJ1-6	TGTGCCAGCAGCGCCATGGACAGCAATTCACCCCTCCACTTT	CASSAMDSNSPLHF
TRBD1	TRBV7-3	TRBJ2-3	TGTGCCAGCAGCAGAACAGGGGGCACAGATACGCAGTATTTT	CASSRTGGTDTQYF
-	TRBV19	TRBJ2-2	TGTGCCAGTATGAAGGAGGGCCGCACCGGGGAGCTGTTTTTT	CASMKEGRTGELFF
TRBD1	TRBV19	TRBJ2-3	TGTGCCAGTGGAGACAGGGGTTGGACAGATACGCAGTATTTT	CASGDRGWTDTQYF
-	TRBV14	TRBJ1-1	TGTGCCAGCAGCCAAGGAGGCGGCAGAAGCACTGAAGCTTTCTTT	CASSQGGGRSTEAFF
TRBD2	TRBV18	TRBJ2-7	TGTGCCAGCTCACCAGCGGGACTAGCGGCACACGAGCAGTACTTC	CASSPAGLAAHEQYF
-	TRBV7-7	TRBJ2-7	TGTGCCAGCAGCCGGGACTCCCACTCCTACGAGCAGTACTTC	CASSRDSHSYEQYF
-	TRBV4-3	TRBJ2-3	TGCGCCAGCAGCCAACCCGGCACAGATACGCAGTATTTT	CASSQPGTDTQYF
TRBD2	TRBV2	TRBJ2-3	TGTGCCAGCAGTCCACTGGACGGACTAGCGGGAGAGGCAGATACGCAGTATTTT	CASSPLDGLAGEADTQYF
-	TRBV4-3	TRBJ2-3	TGCGCCAGCAGCCCATATACACAGGCTAGCACAGATACGCAGTATTTT	CASSPYTQASTDTQYF
TRBD2	TRBV4-2	TRBJ2-3	TGTGCCAGCAGCCAAGATGGGACTAGCGGGTCAGCAGATACGCAGTATTTT	CASSQDGTSGSADTQYF
TRBD2	TRBV6-4	TRBJ2-3	TGTGCCAGCAGTGAGTCTAGCGGCCGCACAGATACGCAGTATTTT	CASSESSGRTDTQYF
-	TRBV5-4	TRBJ1-1	TGTGCCAGCAGCTTGACGGAGACTGAAGCTTTCTTT	CASSLTETEAFF
-	TRBV5-1	TRBJ2-7	TGCGCCAGCAGCGCGGCCTACTCCTACGAGCAGTACTTC	CASSAAYSYEQYF
-	TRBV9	TRBJ2-3	TGTGCCAGCAAAGCGGCCAGCACAGATACGCAGTATTTT	CASKAASTDTQYF
TRBD2	TRBV2	TRBJ2-5	TGTGCCAGCAGTGAATGGGGCGGGAGGGAGACCCAGTACTTC	CASSEWGGRETQYF
TRBD1	TRBV2	TRBJ1-1	TGTGCCAGCATGAGGTTGCCAGGGGGCGTTTATGACACTGAAGCTTTCTTT	CASMRLPGGVYDTEAFF
-	TRBV15	TRBJ2-1	TGTGCCACCAAAGCGGACTACTCCTACAATGAGCAGTTCTTC	CATKADYSYNEQFF
-	TRBV7-3	TRBJ2-1	TGTGCCAGCAGCTTACAGAGCGGTATACGCAATGAGCAGTTCTTC	CASSLQSGIRNEQFF
-	TRBV7-3	TRBJ2-3	TGTGCCAGCAGCTTAAGTAGCGGAGCTAGCACAGATACGCAGTATTTT	CASSLSSGASTDTQYF
TRBD2	TRBV19	TRBJ2-7	TGTGCCAGTAGTCCTGGACTAGCGGCCCACCACCCATCCGAGCAGTACTTC	CASSPGLAAHHPSEQYF
TRBD2	TRBV7-3	TRBJ2-1	TGTGCCAGCAGCCAAGGGACTAGCCGTGCCAATGAGCAGTTCTTC	CASSQGTSRANEQFF
TRBD1	TRBV6-4	TRBJ2-2	TGTGCCAGCAGTGGGACAGGGGACACCGGGGAGCTGTTTTTT	CASSGTGDTGELFF
-	TRBV7-2	TRBJ2-2	TGTGCCAGCAGATCGGGACACAACACCGGGGAGCTGTTTTTT	CASRSGHNTGELFF
-	TRBV25-1	TRBJ2-3	TGTGCCAGCAGTGCCATAACCGGGACAGATACGCAGTATTTT	CASSAITGTDTQYF